These 22 T cell receptor beta chains originate from one sample sequenced in a study of blood T cell repertoires in COVID-19. Sequenced by immunoSEQ multiplex PCR; TCRdb stores in-frame clones only, minus some. The top ten clones hold approximately 10% of a sample with 300,000 to 400,000 clones, 80% to 90% of them seen once. Sequencing was carried out using peripheral blood. These receptors were taken from a man aged 30-40 years with COVID-19, enrolled during active disease.

The chain is built from TRBV18 and TRBJ2-1; 7 bases align to TRBD1. Germline lookup yields CDR1 KGHSH and CDR2 LQKENI. The CDR3 contains 15 residues. Germline trimming cut 1 base from V and 6 bases from J; bases unmatched to any gene: 6. The DNA of the CDR3 is TGTGCCAGCTCACCACGACGACAGGGCGTCAATGAGCAGTTCTTC. Its translation: CASSPRRQGVNEQFF.

The chain has TRBV11-2 and TRBJ2-3; TRBD2 might be the D (5 bases). V was pared by 2 bases and J by 2 bases, with 14 bases between. Germline CDR1 is SGHAT and CDR2 is FQNNGV. The CDR3 extends over 16 amino acids. CDR3 DNA sequence: TGTGCCAGCAGCTTACCCTTTCGCGGGCCCACAGATACGCAGTATTTT. Translation: CASSLPFRGPTDTQYF.

This chain connects TRBV30 to TRBJ1-2; 7 bases align to TRBD1. The germline gives CDR1 GTSNPN, CDR2 SVGIG (reference sequence). Trimming cost V 3 bases and J 7 bases; bases outside gene matches: 5. This CDR3 region has 12 residues. CDR3 nucleotide sequence: TGTGCCTGGAGCGTAGGGGGCTTTGGCTACACCTTC. Translated: CAWSVGGFGYTF.

A single count supports this clone. The chain carries TRBV25-1 and TRBJ2-5, with 11 nucleotides matching TRBD2. This CDR3 has 16 residues. Looked up from germline, CDR1 is MGHDK and CDR2 is SYGVNS. V lost 5 bases, J lost 3 bases, and 8 bases stayed unmatched. CDR3 region: CASSNLPGLAEETQYF. The CDR3, as DNA: TGTGCCAGCAGTAATCTCCCGGGACTAGCGGAAGAGACCCAGTACTTC.

This clone has only one observation. The chain carries TRBV28 and TRBJ1-2; 8 nucleotides match TRBD1. V shed 0 bases, J shed 4 bases, and the junction held 7 bases outside the gene matches. Germline values: CDR1 MDHEN, CDR2 SYDVKM. The CDR3 is 16 amino acids. The CDR3 is CASSLWDRVGGYGYTF. The CDR3 DNA sequence: TGTGCCAGCAGTTTATGGGACAGGGTTGGCGGCTATGGCTACACCTTC.

This clone came up once. The chain carries TRBV21-1 and TRBJ2-4; the listed D gene, TRBD1, was not tested against the DNA. TRBV21-1 is a pseudogene segment. The CDR3 contains 15 residues. The CDR3: CASSKDGTVLREKYF. In DNA, the CDR3 is TGTGCCAGCAGCAAAGACGGGACAGTATTGAGAGAGAAGTACTTC.

The J gene is TRBJ2-3, the V gene TRBV18; possibly TRBD2 for D (5 bases). The germline V gene has CDR1 KGHSH and CDR2 LQKENI. V lost 4 bases to trimming and J lost 0 bases, with 8 bases between them. The CDR3 sequence is 14 residues long. The CDR3: CASSRLSSTDTQYF. DNA for the CDR3: TGTGCCAGCTCACGACTAAGTAGCACAGATACGCAGTATTTT.

J is TRBJ1-1 and V is TRBV7-9; TRBD1 matches 7 bases. The CDR3 covers 13 residues. The germline CDR1 and CDR2 sequences are SEHNR and FQNEAQ (reference sequence). J gave up 7 bases and V 7 bases, and 9 bases lay outside the gene matches. Here the CDR3 DNA reads TGTGCCAGCAACCGACAGGGTGATAATGAAGCTTTCTTT. It yields the protein CASNRQGDNEAFF.

CDR3 coding DNA: TGTGCCAGCCGGTCCTCTGGAAACACCATATATTTT. This translates into CASRSSGNTIYF. This chain links TRBV9 with TRBJ1-3; D is unresolved. V was clipped by 7 bases and J by 0 bases, with 5 bases between them. CDR1 SGDLS and CDR2 YYNGEE come from the germline V gene. CDR3 length: 12 amino acids. The full variable domain, with the rest looked up from reference TRBV9 and TRBJ1-3, is DSGVTQTPKHLITATGQRVTLRCSPRSGDLSVYWYQQSLDQGLQFLIQYYNGEERAKGNILERFSAQQFPDLHSELNLSSLELGDSALYFCASRSSGNTIYFGEGSWLTVV.

This chain uses TRBV3-1 (or the pseudogene TRBV3-2) with TRBJ2-4; 7 bases agree with TRBD1. This CDR3 contains 16 residues. Germline V gene lookup returns CDR1 LGHDT and CDR2 YNNKEL (reference sequence). Trimming at V came to 1 base and at J to 0 bases, leaving 3 bases not matched to a gene. The DNA of the CDR3 is TGTGCCAGCAGCCAAGGACAGGGTTTAGCCAAAAACATTCAGTACTTC. Protein: CASSQGQGLAKNIQYF.

The chain recombines TRBV18 with TRBJ1-2, with 8 bases matching TRBD1. In germline, CDR1 is KGHSH, CDR2 LQKENI. The CDR3 covers 15 residues. The junction had 3 bases not matched to a gene; V was cut back by 1 base and J by 2 bases. The CDR3 region is CASSPLTGANYGYTF. The CDR3 nucleotides read TGTGCCAGCTCACCACTGACAGGGGCCAACTATGGCTACACCTTC.

The V and J genes are TRBV6-6 and TRBJ1-2; TRBD1 agrees at 7 bases. Germline V lookup: CDR1 MNHNY, CDR2 SVGAGI (reference sequence). This CDR3 is built from 14 residues. J gave up 7 bases and V 0 bases, and 5 bases lay outside the gene matches. As DNA, the CDR3 is TGTGCCAGCAGTTACTCGACAGGGCCAAGTGGCTACACCTTC. Residues: CASSYSTGPSGYTF.

The V and J genes are TRBV27 and TRBJ1-5; TRBD1 agrees at 10 bases. Trimming removed 4 bases from V and 7 bases from J; junction bases left unmatched: 4. Germline CDR1 and CDR2: MNHEY and SMNVEV (reference sequence). The CDR3 consists of 14 residues. CDR3 region: CASSSGQGVQPQHF. The DNA of the CDR3 is TGTGCCAGCAGTTCCGGACAGGGGGTCCAGCCCCAGCATTTT.

The chain links TRBV9 to TRBJ2-3; 7 bases map to TRBD2. The trim removed 0 bases at V and 2 bases at J, leaving 12 bases unmatched. Germline CDR1 reads SGDLS; CDR2 reads YYNGEE. The CDR3 has 18 amino acids. The CDR3 nucleotides are TGTGCCAGCAGCGTAGGCGTTAGGGCTAGCGGATCCACAGATACGCAGTATTTT. As protein: CASSVGVRASGSTDTQYF.

V gene TRBV6-2 or TRBV6-3 combines with J gene TRBJ2-7, with D possibly TRBD2 on 5 matching bases. This CDR3 has 15 residues. Trimming stripped 4 bases from V and 4 bases from J, with 17 bases between. CDR1 is MNHEY and CDR2 is SVGEGT in the germline V gene. The chain's CDR3 is CASSSGQAGEYEQYF. Written as DNA, the CDR3 is TGTGCCAGCAGTTCCGGGCAGGCGGGCGAGTACGAGCAGTACTTC.

The chain couples TRBV10-3 to TRBJ1-1; D possibly corresponds to TRBD1 (5 bases). The CDR3 totals 17 residues. Germline values: CDR1 ENHRY, CDR2 SYGVKD. Trimming removed 7 bases at V and 3 bases at J, with 24 bases between. The CDR3 here is CAIKKGGAQSLDTEAFF. Written as DNA, the CDR3 is TGTGCCATCAAAAAAGGTGGGGCACAAAGTCTAGACACTGAAGCTTTCTTT.

The chain recombines TRBV28 with TRBJ2-7, with 9 bases matching TRBD2. Germline assignment: CDR1 MDHEN and CDR2 SYDVKM. The CDR3 has 16 residues. J gave up 0 bases and V 4 bases, and 7 bases lay outside the gene matches. CDR3 DNA sequence: TGTGCCAGCAGTTGGCTAGCGGGGACCCGCTCCTACGAGCAGTACTTC. Translation gives CASSWLAGTRSYEQYF.

The rearrangement uses TRBV6-2 or TRBV6-3 and TRBJ2-3, with 16 bases aligning to TRBD2. After removal of 0 bases from V and 6 bases from J, the junction contained 12 bases not matched to a gene. CDR3 length: 20 amino acids. Germline values: CDR1 MNHEY, CDR2 SVGEGT. CDR3 residues: CASSYSFAGTSGRARDTQYF. DNA for the CDR3: TGTGCCAGCAGTTACTCGTTTGCCGGGACTAGCGGGAGGGCCCGGGATACGCAGTATTTT.

The chain recombines TRBV30 with TRBJ1-2, with 7 bases identical to TRBD1. The V segment lost 8 bases and the J segment 7 bases; nucleotides outside the gene matches: 7. Germline V gene data show CDR1 as GTSNPN and CDR2 as SVGIG (reference sequence). This CDR3 has 11 amino acids. The CDR3 here is CAGRPGGGYTF. The DNA of the CDR3 is TGTGCCGGACGGCCAGGGGGTGGCTACACCTTC.

This chain uses TRBV4-1 with TRBJ1-2, with 7 bases lining up with TRBD1. Germline assignment: CDR1 MGHRA and CDR2 YSYEKL. The CDR3 contains 15 residues. Losses at the gene ends were 3 bases for V and 2 bases for J; bases not matched to a gene: 6. CDR3 sequence: CASSQPDRPNYGYTF. The DNA of the CDR3 is TGCGCCAGCAGCCAGCCGGACAGGCCAAACTATGGCTACACCTTC.

This clone was recorded once. The gene calls are TRBV6-2 or TRBV6-3 and TRBJ2-1; TRBD2 matches 9 bases. From germline, CDR1 is MNHEY and CDR2 SVGEGT. With V trimmed by 6 bases and J by 5 bases, 11 bases remained unmatched. CDR3 length equals 16 residues. The DNA for the CDR3 is TGTGCCAGCAGCACCCGTAGCGGGAGACTTAACAATGAGCAGTTCTTC. Protein: CASSTRSGRLNNEQFF.

This clone was observed a single time. The chain recombines TRBV11-3 with TRBJ2-1; the match to TRBD2 covers 9 bases. Germline trimming cut 1 base from V and 8 bases from J; bases unmatched to any gene: 6. Germline values: CDR1 SGHNT, CDR2 YENEEA. The length of the CDR3 is 15 residues. The CDR3 sequence: CASSLGASGIDEQFF. The CDR3 bases are TGTGCCAGCAGCTTAGGCGCTAGCGGGATTGATGAGCAGTTCTTC.